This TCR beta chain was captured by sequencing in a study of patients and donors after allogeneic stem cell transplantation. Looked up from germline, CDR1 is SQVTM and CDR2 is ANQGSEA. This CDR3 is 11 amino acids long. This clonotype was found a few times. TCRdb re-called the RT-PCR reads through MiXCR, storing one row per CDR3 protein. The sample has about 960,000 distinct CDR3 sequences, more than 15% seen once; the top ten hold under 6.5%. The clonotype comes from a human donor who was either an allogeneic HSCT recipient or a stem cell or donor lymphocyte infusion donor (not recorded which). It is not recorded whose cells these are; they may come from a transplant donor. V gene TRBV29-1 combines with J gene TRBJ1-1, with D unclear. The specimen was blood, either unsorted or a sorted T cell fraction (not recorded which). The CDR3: CSGVTVNEAFF. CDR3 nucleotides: TGCAGTGGGGTGACCGTAAATGAAGCTTTCTTT. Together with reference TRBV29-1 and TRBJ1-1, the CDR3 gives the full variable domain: SAVISQKPSRDICQRGTSLTIQCQVDSQVTMMFWYRQQPGQSLTLIATANQGSEATYESGFVIDKFPISRPNLTFSTLTVSNMSPEDSSIYLCSGVTVNEAFFGQGTRLTVV.